This is a list of T cell receptor beta chains from one sample in a study of early T cells in non-severe SARS-CoV-2 infection. TCRdb reanalysed the 5' RACE reads using MiXCR and keeps one entry per CDR3 protein. This table has some 60,000 distinct CDR3 sequences, about 8.9% appearing once. The specimen sequenced was whole blood. These receptors were collected from an adult who was a healthcare worker with PCR-confirmed SARS-CoV-2 infection or an uninfected control (not recorded which). Each CDR3 is given with its conserved first and last residue. The D gene is left open where the match is weak. Not every row has a clone size; where given, it reads once, few, many or a size class.

D gene: -; V gene: TRBV9; J gene: TRBJ2-7; clone size: many; CDR3 DNA: TGTGCCAGCAGCGTAGGTCCGCAGGGGCAAACCTACGAGCAGTACTTC; CDR3 protein: CASSVGPQGQTYEQYF
D gene: -; V gene: TRBV6-7; J gene: TRBJ1-2; clone size: many; CDR3 DNA: TGTGCCAGCAACTTACCCCCAGAGCACTTATACTATGGCTACACCTTC; CDR3 protein: CASNLPPEHLYYGYTF
D gene: -; V gene: TRBV12-3/TRBV12-4; J gene: TRBJ2-7; clone size: -; CDR3 DNA: TGTGCCAGCAGTTGGGTGAACTCCTACGAGCAGTACTTC; CDR3 protein: CASSWVNSYEQYF
D gene: -; V gene: TRBV20-1; J gene: TRBJ2-1; clone size: -; CDR3 DNA: TGCAGTGCTAGTGTTCTCCCAGATCCTCACAATGAGCAGTTCTTC; CDR3 protein: CSASVLPDPHNEQFF
D gene: -; V gene: TRBV27; J gene: TRBJ1-1; clone size: many; CDR3 DNA: TGTGCCAGCAGCCATGCAGGGGAGAGAACTGAAGCTTTCTTT; CDR3 protein: CASSHAGERTEAFF
D gene: TRBD2; V gene: TRBV6-5; J gene: TRBJ2-1; clone size: few; CDR3 DNA: TGTGCCAGCAGTTACGGGGCGGGAGGCCTTTACAATGAGCAGTTCTTC; CDR3 protein: CASSYGAGGLYNEQFF
D gene: TRBD1; V gene: TRBV7-8; J gene: TRBJ2-3; clone size: -; CDR3 DNA: TGTGCCAGCAGCCTCTCCGGGACAGGGAGAAATACGCAGTATTTT; CDR3 protein: CASSLSGTGRNTQYF
D gene: -; V gene: TRBV12-5; J gene: TRBJ2-3; clone size: many; CDR3 DNA: TGTGCTAGTGGCCGATATAGACCCCCGGCCCAAGATACGCAGTATTTT; CDR3 protein: CASGRYRPPAQDTQYF
D gene: -; V gene: TRBV2; J gene: TRBJ1-1; clone size: -; CDR3 DNA: TGTGCCAGCAGTGACGGGAGGGACGACACTGAAGCTTTCTTT; CDR3 protein: CASSDGRDDTEAFF
D gene: -; V gene: TRBV19; J gene: TRBJ2-3; clone size: -; CDR3 DNA: TGTGCCTCTCAGGAGGGGTCCCACACAGATACGCAGTATTTT; CDR3 protein: CASQEGSHTDTQYF
D gene: -; V gene: TRBV5-1; J gene: TRBJ1-6; clone size: many; CDR3 DNA: TGCGCCAGCAGCTTGTGGGGGGATCTGGCTAATTCACCCCTCCACTTT; CDR3 protein: CASSLWGDLANSPLHF
D gene: -; V gene: TRBV10-3; J gene: TRBJ1-1; clone size: many; CDR3 DNA: TGTGCCATCGGGGCCGGAAGAACTGAAGCTTTCTTT; CDR3 protein: CAIGAGRTEAFF
D gene: TRBD1; V gene: TRBV5-4; J gene: TRBJ2-5; clone size: many; CDR3 DNA: TGTGCCAGCAGCTCCCACAGGGGTGCAGTCCAAGAGACCCAGTACTTC; CDR3 protein: CASSSHRGAVQETQYF
D gene: -; V gene: TRBV29-1; J gene: TRBJ2-7; clone size: -; CDR3 DNA: TGCAGCGCCTTCTCGGACGGCTACGAGCAGTACTTC; CDR3 protein: CSAFSDGYEQYF
D gene: -; V gene: TRBV6-6; J gene: TRBJ1-1; clone size: -; CDR3 DNA: TGTGCCAGCAGTTACTCGATGAACACTGAAGCTTTCTTT; CDR3 protein: CASSYSMNTEAFF
D gene: -; V gene: TRBV28; J gene: TRBJ2-7; clone size: few; CDR3 DNA: TGTGCCAGCAGTTCAAGAACCTACGAGCAGTACTTC; CDR3 protein: CASSSRTYEQYF
D gene: -; V gene: TRBV7-2; J gene: TRBJ1-5; clone size: -; CDR3 DNA: TGTGCCAGCAGCTTAGGCTGGCAGCCCCAGCATTTT; CDR3 protein: CASSLGWQPQHF
D gene: -; V gene: TRBV28; J gene: TRBJ1-5; clone size: -; CDR3 DNA: TGTGCCAGCAGTTTTGAGCAGTATAGCAATCAGCCCCAGCATTTT; CDR3 protein: CASSFEQYSNQPQHF
D gene: TRBD1; V gene: TRBV29-1; J gene: TRBJ1-2; clone size: many; CDR3 DNA: TGCAGCGTTGAAGTCCGACAGGGGAGCTATGGCTACACCTTC; CDR3 protein: CSVEVRQGSYGYTF
D gene: -; V gene: TRBV12-3/TRBV12-4; J gene: TRBJ2-2; clone size: -; CDR3 DNA: TGTGCCAGCAGCTCAGCGAACACCGGGGAGCTGTTTTTT; CDR3 protein: CASSSANTGELFF